Reported below is one T cell receptor beta chain. Its antigen is still unknown. The data are from a study of T cells in Graves' hyperthyroidism and ophthalmopathy. Study observations and caveats: Ophthalmopathy and stable hyperthyroidism were separated by a 13 V-J model.

V trimming: 0 bases; J trimming: 1 base; junction bases outside the gene matches: 7. Germline lookup yields CDR1 SGHRS and CDR2 YFSETQ. CDR3 length: 17 amino acids. Graves' hyperthyroidism qualified as stable when ophthalmopathy did not progress within 18 months. In making diagnoses, clinical symptoms, serum thyroxine and TRAb, thyroid ultrasound and orbital computed tomography were all used. TCR beta CDR3 region amplification was performed from RNA transcripts. RT-PCR in the first round (using the HTBI primer set) targeted the TCR CDR3. TCRdb re-analysed the multiplex PCR reads in MiXCR, keeping a single row per CDR3 protein. The sample yields a few hundred thousand distinct CDR3 sequences, 15% to 20% seen once.

The receptor was isolated from a woman in her forties or fifties with Graves' hyperthyroidism. The V gene is TRBV5-1, the J gene TRBJ2-1, with TRBD2 matching 7 bases. Sequencing used blood. The CDR3 DNA reads TGCGCCAGCAGCTTGGGTCCAGCGGGAAAATCCTACAATGAGCAGTTCTTC. This encodes CASSLGPAGKSYNEQFF. The full variable domain, rest sourced from reference TRBV5-1 and TRBJ2-1, is KAGVTQTPRYLIKTRGQQVTLSCSPISGHRSVSWYQQTPGQGLQFLFEYFSETQRNKGNFPGRFSGRQFSNSRSEMNVSTLELGDSALYLCASSLGPAGKSYNEQFFGPGTRLTVL.